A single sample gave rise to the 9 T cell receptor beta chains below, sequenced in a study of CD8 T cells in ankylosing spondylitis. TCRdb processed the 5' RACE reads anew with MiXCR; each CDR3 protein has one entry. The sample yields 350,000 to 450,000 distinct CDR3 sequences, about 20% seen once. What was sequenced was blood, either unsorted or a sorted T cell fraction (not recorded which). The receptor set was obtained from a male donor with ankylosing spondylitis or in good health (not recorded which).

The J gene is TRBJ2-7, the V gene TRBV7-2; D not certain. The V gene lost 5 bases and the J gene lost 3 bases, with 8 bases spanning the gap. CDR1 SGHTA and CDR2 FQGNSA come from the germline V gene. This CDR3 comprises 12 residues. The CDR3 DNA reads TGTGCCAGCAGCCCCTACTTCTACGAGCAGTACTTC. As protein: CASSPYFYEQYF.

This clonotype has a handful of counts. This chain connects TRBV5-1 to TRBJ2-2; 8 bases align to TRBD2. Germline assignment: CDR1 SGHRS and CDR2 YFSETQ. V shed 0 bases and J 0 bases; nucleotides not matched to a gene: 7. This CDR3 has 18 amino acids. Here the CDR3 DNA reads TGCGCCAGCAGCTTGGACGGGGGGGCGACATCGAACACCGGGGAGCTGTTTTTT. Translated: CASSLDGGATSNTGELFF. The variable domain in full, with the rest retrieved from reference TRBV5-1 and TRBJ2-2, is KAGVTQTPRYLIKTRGQQVTLSCSPISGHRSVSWYQQTPGQGLQFLFEYFSETQRNKGNFPGRFSGRQFSNSRSEMNVSTLELGDSALYLCASSLDGGATSNTGELFFGEGSRLTVL.

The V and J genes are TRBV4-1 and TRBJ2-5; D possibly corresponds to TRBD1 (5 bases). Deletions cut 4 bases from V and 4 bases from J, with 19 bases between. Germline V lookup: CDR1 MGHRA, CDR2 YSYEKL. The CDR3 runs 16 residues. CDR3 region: CASSPLGQNSVETQYF. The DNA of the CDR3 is TGCGCCAGCAGCCCCCTGGGGCAAAATTCGGTAGAGACCCAGTACTTC.

The CDR3 sequence: CASSLHRTGENTGELFF. For the CDR3, the DNA is TGTGCCAGCAGTCTTCACCGGACAGGCGAGAACACCGGGGAGCTGTTTTTT. The J gene is TRBJ2-2, the V gene TRBV12-3 or TRBV12-4; 7 bases align to TRBD1. The CDR3 loop spans 17 amino acids. The V gene end was trimmed by 5 bases and the J gene end by 1 base; junction bases not matched to a gene: 10.

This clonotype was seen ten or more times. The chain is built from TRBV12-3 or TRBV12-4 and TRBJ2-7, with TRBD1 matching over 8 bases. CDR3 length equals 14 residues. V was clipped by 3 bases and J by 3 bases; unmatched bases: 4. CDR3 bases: TGTGCCAGCAGTTTTGGGACAGGTTACTACGAGCAGTACTTC. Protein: CASSFGTGYYEQYF.

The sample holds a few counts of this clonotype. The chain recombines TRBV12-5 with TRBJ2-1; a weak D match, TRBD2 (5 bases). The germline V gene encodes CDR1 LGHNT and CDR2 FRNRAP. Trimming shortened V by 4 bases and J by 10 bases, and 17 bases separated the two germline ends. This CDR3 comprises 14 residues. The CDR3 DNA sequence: TGTGCTAGTGGTTCCTCAATGCCGGGAAAAGAGCAGTTCTTC. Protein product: CASGSSMPGKEQFF.

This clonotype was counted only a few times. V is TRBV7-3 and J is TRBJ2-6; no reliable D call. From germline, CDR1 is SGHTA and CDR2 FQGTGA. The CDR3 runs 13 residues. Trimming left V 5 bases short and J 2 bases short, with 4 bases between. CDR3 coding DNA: TGTGCCAGCAGCGCCCCTGGGGCCAACGTCCTGACTTTC. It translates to CASSAPGANVLTF.

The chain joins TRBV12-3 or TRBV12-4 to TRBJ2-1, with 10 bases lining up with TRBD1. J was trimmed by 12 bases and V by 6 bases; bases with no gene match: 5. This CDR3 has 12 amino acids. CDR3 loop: CASRVTGGGQFF. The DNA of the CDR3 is TGTGCCAGCAGGGTGACAGGGGGCGGGCAGTTCTTC.

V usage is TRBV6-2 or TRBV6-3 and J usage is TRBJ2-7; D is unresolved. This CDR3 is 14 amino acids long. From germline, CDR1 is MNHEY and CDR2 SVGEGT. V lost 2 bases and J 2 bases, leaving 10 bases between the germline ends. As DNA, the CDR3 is TGTGCCAGCAGTTACGACGCCTTCACCTACGAGCAGTACTTC. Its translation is CASSYDAFTYEQYF.